The present entry profiles one T cell receptor beta chain with its context. Its antigen is undetermined. This entry belongs to a study of post-analysis software for immune sequencing data. Study background: Included among the disease courses, which were recorded for the cohort, were relapsing-remitting, secondary progressive and progressive-relapsing multiple sclerosis.

Unique molecular identifiers were present in the TCR beta cDNA libraries. Between roughly 0.9 and 11 million T cells gave rise to some 470,000 cDNA molecules. TCRdb ran MiXCR on the PCR reads and lists one entry per CDR3 protein. The sample lists about 820,000 distinct CDR3 sequences; approximately 57% were seen once. Findings and caveats of the study: By F measure, strong co-clustering occurred among samples prepared in the same batch. Those with multiple sclerosis, the patient group, showed significantly lower normalized Chao1 diversity than controls. In patients, about 5 TRBV segments were more frequent than in controls, with TRBV5-6, TRBV5-1 and TRBV20-1 among them.

Germline V gene sequence: CDR1 SEHNR, CDR2 FQNEAQ (reference sequence). J gave up 7 bases and V 2 bases, and 13 bases lay outside the gene matches. The CDR3 is 19 residues long. This sequence was found in a girl aged 5 to 17 with multiple sclerosis. V usage is TRBV7-9 and J usage is TRBJ2-4; TRBD2 matches at 14 bases. Material: blood. In DNA form, the CDR3 reads TGTGCCAGCAGCTTAATTTCAGGGACTAGCGGGAGTGTGGGCAACATTCAGTACTTC. Its protein is CASSLISGTSGSVGNIQYF.